This is a list of T cell receptor beta chains from one sample in a study of early T cells in non-severe SARS-CoV-2 infection. A single record per CDR3 protein comes from TCRdb applying MiXCR to the 5' RACE reads. The sample has over 50,000 distinct CDR3 sequences, roughly a tenth seen once. Sample: whole blood. These receptors were taken from an adult who was a healthcare worker with PCR-confirmed SARS-CoV-2 infection or an uninfected control (not recorded which). CDR3s include the opening cysteine and the closing phenylalanine or tryptophan. D genes are given only for firm matches. The listing skips clone size in some rows; elsewhere it reads once, few, many or a size class.

J gene: TRBJ1-5; D gene: NA; clone size: NA; V gene: TRBV6-6; CDR3 protein: CASSYRSFRDSNQPQHF; CDR3 DNA: TGTGCCAGCAGTTACCGATCATTTAGGGACAGCAATCAGCCCCAGCATTTT
J gene: TRBJ2-2; D gene: NA; clone size: few; V gene: TRBV5-1; CDR3 protein: CASRPTGTQTGELFF; CDR3 DNA: TGCGCCAGCAGGCCGACCGGGACACAGACCGGGGAGCTGTTTTTT
J gene: TRBJ2-1; D gene: TRBD1; clone size: few; V gene: TRBV4-1; CDR3 protein: CASSQIGGRGLHNEQFF; CDR3 DNA: TGCGCCAGCAGCCAAATAGGGGGCAGGGGATTGCACAATGAGCAGTTCTTC
J gene: TRBJ1-1; D gene: NA; clone size: many; V gene: TRBV29-1; CDR3 protein: CSVVGPPDWTEAFF; CDR3 DNA: TGCAGCGTTGTAGGCCCTCCCGATTGGACTGAAGCTTTCTTT
J gene: TRBJ2-2; D gene: TRBD1; clone size: few; V gene: TRBV20-1; CDR3 protein: CSAYRDRSNTGELFF; CDR3 DNA: TGCAGTGCTTACCGGGACAGATCGAACACCGGGGAGCTGTTTTTT
J gene: TRBJ2-1; D gene: NA; clone size: many; V gene: TRBV10-2; CDR3 protein: CASSAGLPGFF; CDR3 DNA: TGCGCCAGCAGTGCGGGGCTTCCAGGGTTCTTC
J gene: TRBJ1-4; D gene: NA; clone size: many; V gene: TRBV19; CDR3 protein: CASSTPKGQSATNEKLFF; CDR3 DNA: TGTGCCAGTAGTACTCCAAAAGGACAGAGTGCAACTAATGAAAAACTGTTTTTT
J gene: TRBJ1-1; D gene: NA; clone size: few; V gene: TRBV7-9; CDR3 protein: CASSLGAQGLAEAFF; CDR3 DNA: TGTGCCAGCAGCTTAGGGGCGCAGGGGTTGGCTGAAGCTTTCTTT
J gene: TRBJ2-1; D gene: NA; clone size: few; V gene: TRBV7-2; CDR3 protein: CASSFQTYNEQFF; CDR3 DNA: TGTGCCAGCAGCTTTCAGACCTACAATGAGCAGTTCTTC
J gene: TRBJ2-3; D gene: TRBD2; clone size: few; V gene: TRBV12-3/TRBV12-4; CDR3 protein: CASRKRGASTDTQYF; CDR3 DNA: TGTGCCAGCAGAAAGCGGGGGGCTAGCACAGATACGCAGTATTTT
J gene: TRBJ2-5; D gene: TRBD2; clone size: many; V gene: TRBV12-3/TRBV12-4; CDR3 protein: CASSLAGGGETQYF; CDR3 DNA: TGTGCCAGCAGCTTAGCGGGAGGGGGAGAGACCCAGTACTTC
J gene: TRBJ1-1; D gene: NA; clone size: NA; V gene: TRBV12-3/TRBV12-4; CDR3 protein: CASEGSAVENTEAFF; CDR3 DNA: TGTGCCAGCGAGGGTTCGGCAGTCGAGAACACTGAAGCTTTCTTT
J gene: TRBJ1-2; D gene: TRBD1; clone size: few; V gene: TRBV20-1; CDR3 protein: CSARGTQGSYGYTF; CDR3 DNA: TGCAGTGCTAGAGGAACACAGGGGTCCTATGGCTACACCTTC
J gene: TRBJ1-5; D gene: NA; clone size: NA; V gene: TRBV12-3/TRBV12-4; CDR3 protein: CASRLAGNQPQHF; CDR3 DNA: TGTGCCAGCAGACTAGCGGGCAATCAGCCCCAGCATTTT
J gene: TRBJ1-1; D gene: NA; clone size: few; V gene: TRBV3-1; CDR3 protein: CASSQVRNTEAFF; CDR3 DNA: TGTGCCAGCAGCCAAGTTCGGAACACTGAAGCTTTCTTT
J gene: TRBJ1-1; D gene: NA; clone size: few; V gene: TRBV2; CDR3 protein: CASSVSAPRAFF; CDR3 DNA: TGTGCCAGCAGTGTATCGGCGCCCAGGGCTTTCTTT
J gene: TRBJ1-1; D gene: TRBD1; clone size: few; V gene: TRBV5-4; CDR3 protein: CASSKGAETEAFF; CDR3 DNA: TGTGCCAGCAGCAAGGGGGCAGAGACTGAAGCTTTCTTT
J gene: TRBJ1-1; D gene: NA; clone size: few; V gene: TRBV29-1; CDR3 protein: CSAVGVNTEAFF; CDR3 DNA: TGCAGCGCTGTTGGGGTGAACACTGAAGCTTTCTTT
J gene: TRBJ2-2; D gene: TRBD1; clone size: NA; V gene: TRBV4-1; CDR3 protein: CASSPPTGVQAGELFF; CDR3 DNA: TGCGCCAGCAGCCCACCGACAGGGGTCCAGGCCGGGGAGCTGTTTTTT
J gene: TRBJ2-6; D gene: NA; clone size: few; V gene: TRBV2; CDR3 protein: CASQKGPAAGANVLTF; CDR3 DNA: TGTGCCAGCCAGAAGGGACCCGCGGCGGGGGCCAACGTCCTGACTTTC
J gene: TRBJ2-3; D gene: NA; clone size: NA; V gene: TRBV10-1; CDR3 protein: CASRRQYGDTQYF; CDR3 DNA: TGCGCCAGCAGAAGACAGTACGGAGATACGCAGTATTTT
J gene: TRBJ2-3; D gene: TRBD2; clone size: many; V gene: TRBV7-3; CDR3 protein: CASSLRGANSTDTQYF; CDR3 DNA: TGTGCCAGCAGCTTGCGGGGGGCGAACTCCACAGATACGCAGTATTTT
J gene: TRBJ2-5; D gene: NA; clone size: few; V gene: TRBV3-1; CDR3 protein: CASSQGARWIREETQYF; CDR3 DNA: TGTGCCAGCAGCCAAGGGGCCCGTTGGATTCGGGAAGAGACCCAGTACTTC
J gene: TRBJ1-1; D gene: TRBD1; clone size: few; V gene: TRBV10-2; CDR3 protein: CASSEPGTGGIEAFF; CDR3 DNA: TGCGCCAGCAGTGAGCCCGGGACAGGGGGCATTGAAGCTTTCTTT
J gene: TRBJ2-1; D gene: NA; clone size: NA; V gene: TRBV12-3/TRBV12-4; CDR3 protein: CASSFYELGSSYNEQFF; CDR3 DNA: TGTGCCAGCAGTTTCTACGAACTCGGAAGCTCCTACAATGAGCAGTTCTTC
J gene: TRBJ2-2; D gene: NA; clone size: few; V gene: TRBV12-3/TRBV12-4; CDR3 protein: CASRATGRNTGELFF; CDR3 DNA: TGTGCCAGCAGGGCTACAGGGAGGAACACCGGGGAGCTGTTTTTT
J gene: TRBJ1-6; D gene: NA; clone size: few; V gene: TRBV7-3; CDR3 protein: CASSLIPNSPLHF; CDR3 DNA: TGTGCCAGCAGCTTAATACCCAATTCACCCCTCCACTTT
J gene: TRBJ1-2; D gene: NA; clone size: NA; V gene: TRBV5-1; CDR3 protein: CASSLSVQNYGYTF; CDR3 DNA: TGCGCCAGCAGCTTATCAGTACAGAACTATGGCTACACCTTC
J gene: TRBJ1-5; D gene: TRBD1; clone size: NA; V gene: TRBV18; CDR3 protein: CASSLDRGVQPQHF; CDR3 DNA: TGTGCCAGCTCACTAGACAGGGGGGTTCAGCCCCAGCATTTT
J gene: TRBJ2-1; D gene: NA; clone size: few; V gene: TRBV5-6; CDR3 protein: CASSLVTEKFF; CDR3 DNA: TGTGCCAGCAGCTTGGTTACAGAAAAGTTCTTC
J gene: TRBJ2-2; D gene: TRBD1; clone size: NA; V gene: TRBV2; CDR3 protein: CASSDLPTGGSALNTGELFF; CDR3 DNA: TGTGCCAGCAGTGACCTACCGACAGGGGGCTCAGCCTTGAACACCGGGGAGCTGTTTTTT
J gene: TRBJ1-2; D gene: NA; clone size: NA; V gene: TRBV5-5; CDR3 protein: CASSRDMINYGYTF; CDR3 DNA: TGTGCCAGCAGCCGGGACATGATCAACTATGGCTACACCTTC
J gene: TRBJ2-1; D gene: NA; clone size: many; V gene: TRBV5-1; CDR3 protein: CASSLGLQNEQFF; CDR3 DNA: TGCGCCAGCAGCTTGGGGCTCCAAAATGAGCAGTTCTTC
J gene: TRBJ1-4; D gene: TRBD1; clone size: few; V gene: TRBV12-3/TRBV12-4; CDR3 protein: CASSQHLWDRVDEKLFF; CDR3 DNA: TGTGCCAGCAGTCAGCATCTGTGGGACAGGGTGGATGAAAAACTGTTTTTT
J gene: TRBJ2-3; D gene: NA; clone size: NA; V gene: TRBV18; CDR3 protein: CASSMLQGGTDTQYF; CDR3 DNA: TGTGCCAGCTCAATGCTCCAGGGCGGGACAGATACGCAGTATTTT
J gene: TRBJ1-1; D gene: NA; clone size: NA; V gene: TRBV6-1; CDR3 protein: CASSFQDTEAFF; CDR3 DNA: TGTGCCAGCAGTTTCCAGGACACTGAAGCTTTCTTT
J gene: TRBJ2-3; D gene: NA; clone size: NA; V gene: TRBV7-6; CDR3 protein: CASSYRNGDTQYF; CDR3 DNA: TGTGCCAGCAGCTACCGAAATGGAGATACGCAGTATTTT
J gene: TRBJ1-1; D gene: NA; clone size: NA; V gene: TRBV5-5; CDR3 protein: CASSLDPGRSAEAFF; CDR3 DNA: TGTGCCAGCAGCTTGGATCCAGGGAGGAGTGCTGAAGCTTTCTTT
J gene: TRBJ2-3; D gene: TRBD2; clone size: many; V gene: TRBV24-1; CDR3 protein: CATSDLPGLASQGDTQYF; CDR3 DNA: TGTGCCACCAGTGATCTACCCGGACTAGCTTCGCAAGGGGATACGCAGTATTTT
J gene: TRBJ1-1; D gene: TRBD1; clone size: many; V gene: TRBV2; CDR3 protein: CASRLMDRPNTEAFF; CDR3 DNA: TGTGCCAGCAGGTTAATGGACAGGCCGAACACTGAAGCTTTCTTT
J gene: TRBJ2-3; D gene: TRBD2; clone size: few; V gene: TRBV4-1; CDR3 protein: CASSQVLTSGVDTQYF; CDR3 DNA: TGCGCCAGCAGCCAAGTACTTACTAGCGGGGTAGATACGCAGTATTTT
J gene: TRBJ2-3; D gene: NA; clone size: NA; V gene: TRBV30; CDR3 protein: CAGTTSGVRGPQYF; CDR3 DNA: TGTGCCGGAACTACCTCCGGGGTCCGGGGACCGCAGTATTTT
J gene: TRBJ1-2; D gene: TRBD1; clone size: NA; V gene: TRBV28; CDR3 protein: CASRDGTGNYGYTF; CDR3 DNA: TGTGCCAGCAGGGATGGGACAGGGAACTATGGCTACACCTTC
J gene: TRBJ1-1; D gene: NA; clone size: few; V gene: TRBV20-1; CDR3 protein: CSAKAGVDTEAFF; CDR3 DNA: TGCAGTGCTAAGGCAGGGGTGGACACTGAAGCTTTCTTT
J gene: TRBJ1-1; D gene: TRBD1; clone size: few; V gene: TRBV30; CDR3 protein: CAWSVGQGNTEAFF; CDR3 DNA: TGTGCCTGGAGTGTAGGACAGGGAAACACTGAAGCTTTCTTT
J gene: TRBJ2-6; D gene: NA; clone size: many; V gene: TRBV10-2; CDR3 protein: CASSESRGPGANVLTF; CDR3 DNA: TGCGCCAGCAGTGAGTCACGGGGTCCTGGGGCCAACGTCCTGACTTTC